The 22 T cell receptor beta chains below all came from one sample that was sequenced in a study of blood T cells in healthy people across ages. Sample-barcoded 5' priming and a J-beta primer mix drove a second PCR of about 6 to 12 cycles. A single record per CDR3 protein comes from TCRdb applying MiXCR to the 5' RACE reads. This repertoire shows 730,000 or so distinct CDR3 sequences, less than 45% found once; its top ten account for 30%. Sequencing input: blood. The receptor source for this set is an elderly man in good health.

The V gene is TRBV6-1, the J gene TRBJ2-5, with 10 positions matching TRBD2. Per germline, CDR1 MNHNS and CDR2 SASEGT. This CDR3 comprises 16 residues. After removal of 7 bases from V and 3 bases from J, the junction contained 11 bases not matched to a gene. CDR3 in DNA: TGTGCCAGCAATCGAGGGAGCGGGGGGGCAGAAGAGACCCAGTACTTC. As protein: CASNRGSGGAEETQYF.

Details on this clonotype: A junction boundary mismatches the germline segment, possibly from a read error. V gene TRBV7-2 combines with J gene TRBJ2-1; no clear D gene. CDR3 length equals 15 residues. Looked up from germline, CDR1 is SGHTA and CDR2 is FQGNSA. This CDR3 is CASRIVGSSYSEQFF. CDR3 nucleotide sequence: TGTGCCAGCAGAATAGTCGGCAGCTCCTACAGTGAGCAGTTCTTC.

In its sample, this clonotype was seen many times. This sequence joins TRBV7-2 and TRBJ2-7; 8 positions agree with TRBD1. Germline CDR1 is SGHTA and CDR2 is FQGNSA. V lost 5 bases and J lost 2; bases outside the gene matches: 8. The CDR3 consists of 15 residues. For the CDR3, the DNA is TGTGCCAGCAGCCCTGGGACAGGTCAACCCTACGAGCAGTACTTC. Its protein is CASSPGTGQPYEQYF.

This chain uses TRBV28 with TRBJ2-1; TRBD1 agrees at 7 bases. This CDR3 region has 16 residues. The J segment lost 2 bases and the V segment lost 7 bases, leaving 11 bases of the junction unmatched. Germline assignment: CDR1 MDHEN and CDR2 SYDVKM. CDR3 bases: TGTGCCAGCACCGCACCGACAGGGAGCCCCTACAATGAGCAGTTCTTC. This gives the protein CASTAPTGSPYNEQFF.

The V gene is TRBV6-5, the J gene TRBJ2-7, with 7 bases aligning to TRBD1. CDR3 length equals 13 residues. With V trimmed by 2 bases and J by 2 bases, 0 bases remained unmatched. CDR1 and CDR2 from the germline V gene are MNHEY and SVGAGI. The CDR3 loop is CASSYTGAYEQYF. CDR3 DNA sequence: TGTGCCAGCAGTTACACAGGGGCCTACGAGCAGTACTTC.

This clonotype turned up a few times. The chain uses TRBV9 and TRBJ2-3; D not certain. Trimming took 0 bases from V and 1 from J, leaving 12 bases between them. CDR3 length: 16 amino acids. Germline loops: CDR1 SGDLS, CDR2 YYNGEE. The CDR3 here is CASSVETELRTDTQYF. The CDR3 DNA follows: TGTGCCAGCAGCGTAGAAACTGAATTACGCACAGATACGCAGTATTTT. The full variable domain, rest sourced from reference TRBV9 and TRBJ2-3, is DSGVTQTPKHLITATGQRVTLRCSPRSGDLSVYWYQQSLDQGLQFLIQYYNGEERAKGNILERFSAQQFPDLHSELNLSSLELGDSALYFCASSVETELRTDTQYFGPGTRLTVL.

This clonotype was detected once. The chain has TRBV2 and TRBJ1-6; 9 nucleotides agree with TRBD1. Germline trimming cut 6 bases from V and 10 bases from J; bases unmatched to any gene: 4. CDR3 length equals 13 residues. Germline CDR1 reads SNHLY; CDR2 reads FYNNEI. The CDR3 reads CASRETGGSPLHF. CDR3 sequence (DNA): TGTGCCAGCAGGGAGACAGGGGGGTCACCCCTCCACTTT.

The rearrangement uses TRBV20-1 and TRBJ2-3; D is tentatively TRBD1 or TRBD2 (6 bases each). The length of the CDR3 is 16 residues. Looked up from germline, CDR1 is DFQATT and CDR2 is SNEGSKA (reference sequence). For the CDR3, the DNA is TGCAGCCTTCAAGTCCCGGAGGGGGGCAACGGGGACACGCAGTATTTT. It translates to CSLQVPEGGNGDTQYF.

The chain joins TRBV18 to TRBJ2-7; 8 bases match TRBD1. CDR3 length equals 17 residues. After removal of 2 bases from V and 7 bases from J, the junction contained 16 bases not matched to a gene. Per germline, CDR1 KGHSH and CDR2 LQKENI. The CDR3 coding sequence is TGTGCCAGCTCACCAACGCTCACGGGGGCAGGGGGCTTTGAGCAGTACTTC. Its protein is CASSPTLTGAGGFEQYF.

Notes on this clonotype: This clone may be a read error of a much larger clone one base away. The chain is built from TRBV7-2 and TRBJ2-5; TRBD2 aligns across 13 bases. Germline lookup yields CDR1 SGHTA and CDR2 FQGNSA. V shed 5 bases and J 11 bases; nucleotides not matched to a gene: 11. The CDR3 loop spans 15 amino acids. CDR3 sequence reads: CASSPGTSGTYGQYF. The CDR3 coding sequence is TGTGCCAGCAGCCCCGGGACTAGCGGGACCTACGGGCAGTACTTC.

The chain joins TRBV7-2 to TRBJ2-6; D may be TRBD1 (5 bases). V was trimmed by 7 bases and J by 0 bases, leaving 10 bases between them. The CDR3 is 15 residues long. Germline loops: CDR1 SGHTA, CDR2 FQGNSA. CDR3 coding DNA: TGTGCCAGCACCGGCAGGGTCTCTGGGGCCAACGTCCTGACTTTC. This encodes CASTGRVSGANVLTF.

This clonotype was found a few times. The J gene is TRBJ2-7, the V gene TRBV3-1; D is undetermined. CDR3 length equals 14 residues. Trimming pared 1 base from V and 2 bases from J, leaving 9 bases between. Germline CDR1 reads LGHDT; CDR2 reads YNNKEL (reference sequence). This CDR3 reads CASSQGFSTYEQYF. In DNA form, the CDR3 reads TGTGCCAGCAGCCAAGGGTTCAGCACCTACGAGCAGTACTTC.

Details on this clonotype: At one boundary the junction diverges from the germline segment, which might be a read error. This rearrangement joins TRBV7-6 to TRBJ2-5; 10 bases map to TRBD1. With the DNA end fitting TRBJ2-7 better, the J assignment may be wrong. Germline CDR1 SGHVS, CDR2 FNYEAQ. The length of the CDR3 is 16 residues. The CDR3 loop reads CTSSLGTGARGDEQYF. The CDR3 coding sequence is TGTACCAGCAGCTTAGGGACAGGGGCCCGCGGAGACGAGCAGTACTTC.

With respect to this clonotype: A read error may be the cause here, since a much bigger clone is one base away. V and J are TRBV6-2 or TRBV6-3 and TRBJ1-5; 8 bases line up with TRBD1. The V and J ends lost 2 bases and 4 bases, in that order; junction bases with no gene match: 1. The CDR3 is made up of 14 amino acids. From germline, CDR1 is MNHEY and CDR2 SVGEGT. CDR3 coding DNA: TGTGCCAGCAGTTACCGGACAGGGAATCAGCCCCAGCATTTT. Protein sequence: CASSYRTGNQPQHF.

The chain links TRBV20-1 to TRBJ1-6, with a possible D match to TRBD1 (5 bases). V lost 3 bases, J lost 6 bases, and 12 bases lay in between. This CDR3 contains 14 residues. Germline-derived CDR1 and CDR2 are DFQATT and SNEGSKA (reference sequence). The CDR3 DNA is TGCAGTGCTAGTTTGCAGGGCTCTAATTCACCCCTCCACTTT. Translating gives CSASLQGSNSPLHF.

This clonotype has just a few counts. The J gene is TRBJ2-3, the V gene TRBV15; unclear D gene. V shed 0 bases and J shed 4 bases, with 17 bases lying between them. The germline V gene has CDR1 LNHNV and CDR2 YYDKDF (reference sequence). The CDR3 runs 17 residues. The CDR3 DNA reads TGTGCCACCAGCAGAGATGCGCGGAGCGAGGTTGCAGATACGCAGTATTTT. Translation gives CATSRDARSEVADTQYF.

The rearrangement joins TRBV20-1 to TRBJ2-1, with D perhaps TRBD2 (6 bases). The CDR3 length is 13 residues. Germline V gene data show CDR1 as DFQATT and CDR2 as SNEGSKA (reference sequence). Trimming took 3 bases from V and 0 from J, leaving 6 bases between them. The CDR3 spells CSASGSSYNEQFF. In DNA, the CDR3 is TGCAGTGCTAGCGGGAGCTCCTACAATGAGCAGTTCTTC.

The J gene is TRBJ2-7, the V gene TRBV21-1. TRBV21-1 is a pseudogene segment. This CDR3 is built from 13 residues. DNA for the CDR3: TGTGCCAGCAGCAGCTTCAGCTCCTACGAGCAGTACTTC. Its translation is CASSSFSSYEQYF.

The chain recombines TRBV24-1 with TRBJ2-3, with TRBD2 as a possible D gene (6 bases). The germline V gene has CDR1 KGHDR and CDR2 SFDVKD. V lost 2 bases to trimming and J lost 2 bases, with 10 bases between them. CDR3 length: 15 residues. The CDR3 bases are TGTGCCACCAGTGATTCGGGACTTACCACAGATACGCAGTATTTT. It yields the protein CATSDSGLTTDTQYF.

This clonotype is a singleton in its sample. The chain has TRBV19 and TRBJ1-5, with 9 bases matching TRBD1. CDR1 and CDR2 from the germline V gene are LNHDA and SQIVND (reference sequence). Germline trimming cut 3 bases from V and 8 bases from J; bases unmatched to any gene: 8. The CDR3 has 15 amino acids. The CDR3 loop reads CASSIGGQGSEPQHF. Here the CDR3 DNA reads TGTGCCAGTAGTATCGGGGGACAGGGCTCGGAGCCCCAGCATTTT.

This clonotype was detected a few times. The chain joins TRBV5-4 to TRBJ2-4; a weak D match, TRBD2 (5 bases). The end of the DNA fits TRBJ2-7 better, so the J call may be wrong. This CDR3 contains 13 residues. Germline V gene lookup returns CDR1 SGHNT and CDR2 YYREEE (reference sequence). The CDR3 bases are TGTGCCAGCAGCTTGGGAACTAGGGCCGAGCAGTACTTC. Translated, it gives CASSLGTRAEQYF.

This sequence joins TRBV7-2 and TRBJ1-2, with 7 bases identical to TRBD1. CDR3 length equals 14 residues. Germline V CDR1 and CDR2: SGHTA, FQGNSA. The V gene end was trimmed by 5 bases and the J gene end by 8 bases; junction bases not matched to a gene: 11. In DNA form, the CDR3 reads TGTGCCAGCAGCCCCTCAGGACAGGAAGGGGGCTACACCTTC. This translates into CASSPSGQEGGYTF.